A single sample is the source of the 19 T cell receptor beta chains below, sequenced in a study of blood T cells in healthy people across ages. A J-beta primer mix and a sample-barcoded 5' primer were used in a second PCR of about 6 to 12 cycles. Each CDR3 protein gets one entry after TCRdb re-called the 5' RACE reads with MiXCR. Of approximately 810,000 distinct CDR3 sequences in the sample, around 28% were seen once. The sequenced sample consisted of blood. The source is a woman over 75 in good health.

This clonotype occurred many times. The chain employs TRBV6-6 and TRBJ2-3; 8 bases align to TRBD1. The germline V gene has CDR1 MNHNY and CDR2 SVGAGI (reference sequence). CDR3 length equals 16 residues. After removal of 5 bases from V and 0 bases from J, the junction contained 7 bases not matched to a gene. The CDR3: CASSRQGPSSTDTQYF. In DNA, the CDR3 is TGTGCCAGCAGTCGACAGGGGCCCTCTAGCACAGATACGCAGTATTTT.

This clonotype was seen at least ten times. The rearrangement joins TRBV5-6 to TRBJ2-1; 7 nucleotides line up with TRBD1. The ends lost 3 bases at V and 5 bases at J; junction bases unmatched: 5. The CDR3 sequence is 14 residues long. The germline CDR1 and CDR2 sequences are SGHDT and YYEEEE. The CDR3 is CASSSLTGNNEQFF. For the CDR3, the DNA is TGTGCCAGCAGCTCTCTGACAGGGAACAATGAGCAGTTCTTC. Using reference TRBV5-6 and TRBJ2-1 for the parts outside the CDR3, the full variable domain is DAGVTQSPTHLIKTRGQQVTLRCSPKSGHDTVSWYQQALGQGPQFIFQYYEEEERQRGNFPDRFSGHQFPNYSSELNVNALLLGDSALYLCASSSLTGNNEQFFGPGTRLTVL.

Ten or more counts support this clonotype. The J gene is TRBJ2-5, the V gene TRBV7-2, with no clear D. Germline V gene data show CDR1 as SGHTA and CDR2 as FQGNSA. The CDR3 is 14 residues long. Trimming took off 2 bases at V and 1 base at J, with 8 bases between the two ends. The DNA of the CDR3 is TGTGCCAGCAGCTTAAGAGCTTCCCAAGAGACCCAGTACTTC. Translated: CASSLRASQETQYF.

Many counts were recorded for this clonotype. This chain connects TRBV29-1 to TRBJ1-1; 10 nucleotides agree with TRBD1. Per germline, CDR1 SQVTM and CDR2 ANQGSEA. The CDR3 has 14 amino acids. V shed 7 bases, J shed 3 bases, and the junction held 8 bases outside the gene matches. CDR3 nucleotide sequence: TGCAGCGCCAGACAGGGGGCTCGATACACTGAAGCTTTCTTT. This codes for CSARQGARYTEAFF. Full variable domain (rest looked up from reference TRBV29-1 and TRBJ1-1): SAVISQKPSRDICQRGTSLTIQCQVDSQVTMMFWYRQQPGQSLTLIATANQGSEATYESGFVIDKFPISRPNLTFSTLTVSNMSPEDSSIYLCSARQGARYTEAFFGQGTRLTVV.

This clonotype was detected many times. The J gene is TRBJ2-7, the V gene TRBV3-1; 7 nucleotides line up with TRBD1. The CDR3 extends over 16 amino acids. V was clipped by 3 bases and J by 0 bases; unmatched bases: 8. Germline V gene sequence: CDR1 LGHDT, CDR2 YNNKEL (reference sequence). CDR3 sequence (DNA): TGTGCCAGCAGCCACGGACAGGAGGTAACCTCCTACGAGCAGTACTTC. The encoded protein is CASSHGQEVTSYEQYF.

This chain uses TRBV20-1 with TRBJ1-4, with D hard to call. CDR1 is DFQATT, CDR2 SNEGSKA, per germline (reference sequence). CDR3 length: 14 amino acids. V lost 3 bases and J lost 8, with 16 bases in between. The CDR3 loop is CSARKGSQGEKLFF. DNA of the CDR3: TGCAGTGCTAGGAAGGGTTCCCAAGGGGAAAAACTGTTTTTT.

This clonotype turned up a few times. This chain uses TRBV5-5 with TRBJ1-6; a weak D match, TRBD1 (6 bases). The CDR3 covers 15 residues. V was shortened by 3 bases and J by 8 bases, with 15 bases between the two germline ends. Germline CDR1 SGHKS, CDR2 YYEKEE (reference sequence). CDR3 protein: CASSSGGRIHSPLHF. CDR3 nucleotide sequence: TGTGCCAGCAGCTCGGGGGGGCGCATTCATTCACCCCTCCACTTT.

For this clonotype: One base away lies a much larger clone, so this may be a sequencing read error. V is TRBV29-1 and J is TRBJ1-6; D is unresolved. Germline CDR1 SQVTM, CDR2 ANQGSEA. V lost 4 bases and J lost 7, with 11 bases in between. This CDR3 spans 13 amino acids. CDR3 protein: CSVGNEINSPLHF. CDR3 coding DNA: TGCAGCGTTGGGAATGAGATAAATTCACCCCTCCACTTT.

This chain uses TRBV10-1 with TRBJ1-2; D remains ambiguous. The ends were cut back, 1 base at V and 4 bases at J, with 7 bases in the middle. The CDR3 sequence is 13 residues long. Looked up from germline, CDR1 is WNHNN and CDR2 is SYGVQD (reference sequence). The CDR3 nucleotides read TGCGCCAGCAGTGAGTTCACGGCCTATGGCTACACCTTC. This codes for CASSEFTAYGYTF.

This clonotype has a count of ten or more. This chain joins TRBV29-1 and TRBJ2-2; no definite D call. The CDR3 totals 14 residues. Between the trimmed V and J ends, which lost 5 bases and 0 bases, there was a span of 10 bases. The V gene's germline CDR1 is SQVTM and CDR2 ANQGSEA. In nucleotides, the CDR3 is TGCAGCGTTCTTGGGGTGTCGAACACCGGGGAGCTGTTTTTT. This codes for CSVLGVSNTGELFF.

A remark on this clonotype: A much larger clonotype is one base distant, so this may be a read error. The genes are TRBV7-6 and TRBJ2-1, with D tentatively TRBD1 (6 bases). V lost 7 bases to trimming and J lost 13 bases, with 23 bases between them. The germline gives CDR1 SGHVS, CDR2 FNYEAQ. This CDR3 has 14 residues. CDR3 sequence (DNA): TGTGCCAGCACCCAACCCGGACAGAAAGAGACCCAGTTCTTC. Translated: CASTQPGQKETQFF.

The rearrangement uses TRBV7-2 and TRBJ2-7, with D possibly TRBD1 on 5 matching bases. The germline CDR1 and CDR2 sequences are SGHTA and FQGNSA. The CDR3 sequence is 14 residues long. Trimming stripped 5 bases from V and 7 bases from J, with 18 bases between. This CDR3 reads CASSATRALREQYF. DNA for the CDR3: TGTGCCAGCAGCGCGACCAGGGCCCTTAGAGAGCAGTACTTC.

In this sample, this clonotype turned up many times. This rearrangement joins TRBV25-1 to TRBJ2-5; tentatively, D is TRBD1 (6 bases). This CDR3 is 15 amino acids long. The germline gives CDR1 MGHDK, CDR2 SYGVNS. Between the trimmed V and J ends, which lost 4 bases and 4 bases, there was a span of 16 bases. In nucleotides, the CDR3 is TGTGCCAGCAGTGCCCCTGGACAGTGGGTAGAGACCCAGTACTTC. Translated: CASSAPGQWVETQYF.

This clonotype was observed many times. The chain recombines TRBV7-2 with TRBJ2-5; D is uncertain. Germline CDR1 is SGHTA and CDR2 is FQGNSA. Deletions cut 2 bases from V and 8 bases from J, with 9 bases between. There are 12 residues in the CDR3. The CDR3 DNA reads TGTGCCAGCAGCTTATTCGGCGATACCCAGTACTTC. Translation: CASSLFGDTQYF.

This rearrangement joins TRBV5-1 to TRBJ1-1, with 9 bases that match TRBD1. CDR3 length: 14 residues. Germline CDR1 and CDR2: SGHRS and YFSETQ. V was clipped by 4 bases and J by 5 bases; unmatched bases: 6. In DNA form, the CDR3 reads TGCGCCAGCAGCCCCGGGACAGGGCCGACTGAAGCTTTCTTT. Its translation is CASSPGTGPTEAFF.

The V and J genes are TRBV7-2 and TRBJ2-3; D is unresolved. This CDR3 is 14 amino acids long. Germline V gene lookup returns CDR1 SGHTA and CDR2 FQGNSA. V lost 2 bases to trimming and J lost 0 bases, with 6 bases between them. CDR3 region: CASSLPYSTDTQYF. The CDR3 region has the DNA TGTGCCAGCAGCTTACCCTACAGCACAGATACGCAGTATTTT.

This clonotype was seen ten or more times. The CDR3 DNA reads as TGTGCCAGCAGTTACCCGGGCGGTTTTCGAGAGACCCAGTACTTC. Translation gives CASSYPGGFRETQYF. The chain couples TRBV6-2 or TRBV6-3 to TRBJ2-5; D not resolved. The length of the CDR3 is 15 residues. From germline, CDR1 is MNHEY and CDR2 SVGEGT. Deletions cut 2 bases from V and 4 bases from J, with 14 bases between.

At least ten counts were recorded for this clonotype. The chain has TRBV7-2 and TRBJ2-3, with 8 nucleotides matching TRBD2. This CDR3 has 16 residues. Trimming removed 5 bases from V and 1 base from J; junction bases left unmatched: 8. Germline CDR1 reads SGHTA; CDR2 reads FQGNSA. The CDR3 sequence is CASSPKRGRRTDTQYF. CDR3 sequence (DNA): TGTGCCAGCAGCCCAAAGCGGGGGAGGCGCACAGATACGCAGTATTTT.

The table lists this clonotype with many counts. The chain joins TRBV5-5 to TRBJ1-2; D is uncertain. The V and J ends lost 0 bases and 6 bases respectively, with 12 bases between them. In germline, CDR1 is SGHKS, CDR2 YYEKEE (reference sequence). The CDR3 consists of 14 residues. This CDR3 is CASSLGATTHGYTF. CDR3 DNA: TGTGCCAGCAGCTTGGGAGCCACAACCCATGGCTACACCTTC.